This note documents a single T cell receptor (beta chain) sequence. As yet, its antigen is unknown. These data are taken from a study of T cell responses to AZD1222 COVID-19 vaccine. The J segment lost 7 bases and the V segment lost 3 bases, leaving 5 bases of the junction unmatched. This CDR3 has 15 amino acids. Germline V gene sequence: CDR1 LGHDT, CDR2 YNNKEL (reference sequence). Study observations and caveats: Of the AZD1222 recipients, only 5 to 7 were seropositive at baseline.

The method was immunoSEQ multiplex PCR; TCRdb's version includes in-frame clones alone and lacks a portion of them. The data hold some 120,000 clones, with about nine tenths observed a single time. The chain carries TRBV3-1 (or the pseudogene TRBV3-2) and TRBJ1-6; 8 nucleotides line up with TRBD1. Sample: peripheral blood, taken on day 0 of AZD1222 vaccination. This TCR came from an adult in good health. The CDR3 here is CASSQQGARNSPLHF. In DNA, the CDR3 is TGTGCCAGCAGCCAGCAGGGGGCGCGGAATTCACCCCTCCACTTT.